This TCR beta chain was sequenced during a study of identical twins. General study results and limits: Out-of-frame alpha sequences common to twins were enriched for low generation probability.

V dropped 6 bases and J dropped 1 base, with 13 bases sitting between them. The length of the CDR3 is 15 residues. In the case of this clonotype: Its antigen is unidentified.

Unique molecular identifiers were in the cDNA, with template-switch universal primer binding. TCRdb passed the 5' RACE reads through MiXCR, listing each CDR3 protein once. The table includes 460,000 or so distinct CDR3 sequences, 13% to 15% detected once. This sample also belongs to another study, concerning yellow fever vaccine responses in identical twins.

This TCR derives from a woman in her late teens or twenties in good health. This chain uses TRBV12-3 or TRBV12-4 with TRBJ2-4, with a tentative D call TRBD2 (7 bases). Sequencing input: CD4+ T cells sorted from blood. CDR3 region: CASSRGGGAKNIQYF. In nucleotides, the CDR3 is TGTGCCAGCAGCCGAGGGGGGGGTGCCAAAAACATTCAGTACTTC.